The 5 T cell receptor beta chains given below trace back to one sample, sequenced in a study of persistence of HIV-infected CD4 T cells. The antigens for these receptors are not known. Stimulation used 10 ug/mL lysate from CMV-infected fibroblasts. CD40L/CD69 double-negative CD45RO-high memory CD4+ T cells were collected. The immunoSEQ assay was version 4, run in survey mode. Here immunoSEQ multiplex PCR was the method, and the copy in TCRdb shows in-frame clones only, minus some. This sample carries about 37,000 clones, over 80% of them seen once, and the ten largest clones take around 1.5%. The sample consisted of CD4+ T cells sorted from PBMCs after approximately 20-hour stimulation, taken from a patient who received antiretroviral therapy. Receptors were obtained from an adult man with HIV who was CMV-seropositive.

The chain links TRBV6-5 to TRBJ1-5, with TRBD1 identical over 8 bases. V was clipped by 8 bases and J by 3 bases; unmatched bases: 9. Germline V lookup: CDR1 MNHEY, CDR2 SVGAGI. This CDR3 is 15 amino acids long. CDR3 residues: CASRRGQVINQPQHF. CDR3 bases: TGTGCCAGCCGCCGGGGACAGGTGATCAATCAGCCCCAGCATTTT.

The rearrangement uses TRBV24-1 and TRBJ1-4; possible D gene TRBD1, 6 bases. CDR3 length: 15 amino acids. Germline V gives CDR1 KGHDR, CDR2 SFDVKD. Trimming stripped 3 bases from V and 8 bases from J, with 15 bases between. The chain's CDR3 is CATSDPTGFKEKLFF. The CDR3 region has the DNA TGTGCCACCAGTGATCCTACAGGGTTTAAGGAAAAACTGTTTTTT.

This sequence joins TRBV19 and TRBJ1-5; D uncertain. Germline-derived CDR1 and CDR2 are LNHDA and SQIVND (reference sequence). The CDR3 runs to 15 residues. V dropped 1 base and J dropped 0 bases, with 7 bases sitting between them. CDR3 in amino acids: CASSIAAGSNQPQHF. In DNA form, the CDR3 reads TGTGCCAGTAGTATAGCGGCAGGTAGCAATCAGCCCCAGCATTTT.

This clone appeared a single time. This CDR3 reads CASREWDYTDTQYF. DNA for the CDR3: TGTGCCAGCAGGGAATGGGACTACACAGATACGCAGTATTTT. V usage is TRBV27 and J usage is TRBJ2-3; 7 nucleotides line up with TRBD2. Germline values: CDR1 MNHEY, CDR2 SMNVEV (reference sequence). Trimming cost V 6 bases and J 2 bases; bases outside gene matches: 5. The CDR3 runs to 14 residues.

V gene TRBV12-3 or TRBV12-4 combines with J gene TRBJ1-4, with D unclear. CDR3 size: 11 residues. The V end lost 5 bases, the J end lost 5 bases, and 3 bases lay between the germline ends. Written as DNA, the CDR3 is TGTGCCAGCAGTGTAAATGAAAAACTGTTTTTT. It is translated as CASSVNEKLFF.